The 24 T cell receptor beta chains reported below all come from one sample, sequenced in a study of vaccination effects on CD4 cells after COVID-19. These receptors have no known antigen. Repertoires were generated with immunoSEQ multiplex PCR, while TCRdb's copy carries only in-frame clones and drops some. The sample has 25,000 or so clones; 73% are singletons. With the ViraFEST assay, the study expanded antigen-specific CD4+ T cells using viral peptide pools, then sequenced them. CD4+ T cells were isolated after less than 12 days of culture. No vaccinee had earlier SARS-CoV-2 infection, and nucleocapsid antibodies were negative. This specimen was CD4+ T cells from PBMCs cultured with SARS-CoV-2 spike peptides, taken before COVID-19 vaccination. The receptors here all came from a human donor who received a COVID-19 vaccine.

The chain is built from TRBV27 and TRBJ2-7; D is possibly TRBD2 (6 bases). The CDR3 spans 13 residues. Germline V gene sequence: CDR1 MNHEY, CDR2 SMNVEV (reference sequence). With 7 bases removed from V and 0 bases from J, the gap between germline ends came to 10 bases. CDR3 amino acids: CASMGGASYEQYF. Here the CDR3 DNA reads TGTGCCAGCATGGGGGGAGCCTCCTACGAGCAGTACTTC.

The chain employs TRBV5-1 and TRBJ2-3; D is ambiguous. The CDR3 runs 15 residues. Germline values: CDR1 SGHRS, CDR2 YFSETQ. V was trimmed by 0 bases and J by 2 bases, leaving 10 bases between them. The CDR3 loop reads CASSLVARYTDTQYF. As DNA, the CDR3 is TGCGCCAGCAGCTTGGTTGCCCGATACACAGATACGCAGTATTTT. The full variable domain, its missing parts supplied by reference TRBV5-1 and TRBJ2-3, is KAGVTQTPRYLIKTRGQQVTLSCSPISGHRSVSWYQQTPGQGLQFLFEYFSETQRNKGNFPGRFSGRQFSNSRSEMNVSTLELGDSALYLCASSLVARYTDTQYFGPGTRLTVL.

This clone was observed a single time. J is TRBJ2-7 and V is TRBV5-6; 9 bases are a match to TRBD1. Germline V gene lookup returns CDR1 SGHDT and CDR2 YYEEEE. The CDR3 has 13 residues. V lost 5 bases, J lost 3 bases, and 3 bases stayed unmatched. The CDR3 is CASRPGQGYEQYF. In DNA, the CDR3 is TGTGCCAGCAGACCGGGACAGGGCTACGAGCAGTACTTC.

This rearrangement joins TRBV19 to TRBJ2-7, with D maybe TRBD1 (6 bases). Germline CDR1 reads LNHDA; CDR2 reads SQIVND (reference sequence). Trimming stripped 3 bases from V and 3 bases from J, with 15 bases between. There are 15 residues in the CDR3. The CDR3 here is CASSIRPRQDYEQYF. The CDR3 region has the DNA TGTGCCAGTAGTATCCGACCTCGACAGGACTACGAGCAGTACTTC.

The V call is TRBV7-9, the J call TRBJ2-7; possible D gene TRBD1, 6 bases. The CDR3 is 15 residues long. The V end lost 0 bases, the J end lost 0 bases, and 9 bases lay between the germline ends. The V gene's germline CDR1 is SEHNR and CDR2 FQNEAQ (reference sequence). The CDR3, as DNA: TGTGCCAGCAGCTTAGCCAGGGGTTTCTCCTACGAGCAGTACTTC. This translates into CASSLARGFSYEQYF.

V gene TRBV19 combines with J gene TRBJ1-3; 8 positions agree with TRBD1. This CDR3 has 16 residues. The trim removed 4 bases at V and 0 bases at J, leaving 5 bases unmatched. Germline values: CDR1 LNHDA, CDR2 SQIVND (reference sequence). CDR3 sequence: CASSTTGVPSGNTIYF. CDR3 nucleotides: TGTGCCAGTAGTACGACAGGGGTCCCCTCTGGAAACACCATATATTTT.

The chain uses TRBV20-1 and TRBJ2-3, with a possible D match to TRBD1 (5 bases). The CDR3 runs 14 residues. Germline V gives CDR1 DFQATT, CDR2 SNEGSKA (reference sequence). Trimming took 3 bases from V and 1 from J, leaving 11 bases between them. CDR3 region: CSASGGAGTDTQYF. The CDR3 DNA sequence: TGCAGTGCTAGTGGTGGGGCGGGCACAGATACGCAGTATTTT.

This chain's CDR3 is CASRADRGQRTQYF. The CDR3 DNA is TGTGCCAGCAGGGCAGACAGGGGGCAAAGGACCCAGTACTTC. The chain uses TRBV2 and TRBJ2-5, with 10 bases lining up with TRBD1. The CDR3 contains 14 residues. The trim removed 6 bases at V and 7 bases at J, leaving 8 bases unmatched. Per the germline V gene, CDR1 is SNHLY and CDR2 is FYNNEI.

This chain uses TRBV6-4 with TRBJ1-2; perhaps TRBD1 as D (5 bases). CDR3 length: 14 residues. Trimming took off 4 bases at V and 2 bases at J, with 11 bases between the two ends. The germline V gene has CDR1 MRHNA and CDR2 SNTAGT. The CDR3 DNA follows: TGTGCCAGCAGTGTCACGGACAAAAACTATGGCTACACCTTC. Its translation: CASSVTDKNYGYTF.

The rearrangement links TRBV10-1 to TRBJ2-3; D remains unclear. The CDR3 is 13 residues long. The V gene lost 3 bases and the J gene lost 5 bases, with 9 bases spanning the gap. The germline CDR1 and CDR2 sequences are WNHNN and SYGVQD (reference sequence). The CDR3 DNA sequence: TGCGCCAGCAGTGAACAGCCGGTAGATACGCAGTATTTT. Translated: CASSEQPVDTQYF.

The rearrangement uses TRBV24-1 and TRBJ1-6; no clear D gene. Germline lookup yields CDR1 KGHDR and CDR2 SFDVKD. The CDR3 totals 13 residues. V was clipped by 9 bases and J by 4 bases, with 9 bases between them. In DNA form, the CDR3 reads TGTGCCACCGGGTCTGGGTATAATTCACCCCTCCACTTT. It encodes CATGSGYNSPLHF.

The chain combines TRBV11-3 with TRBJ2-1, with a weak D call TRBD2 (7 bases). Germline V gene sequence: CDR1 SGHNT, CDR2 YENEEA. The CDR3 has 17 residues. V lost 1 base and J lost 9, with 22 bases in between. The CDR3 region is CASSLGSTGGGLGEQFF. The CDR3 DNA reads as TGTGCCAGCAGCTTAGGTTCAACGGGGGGCGGCCTGGGTGAGCAGTTCTTC.

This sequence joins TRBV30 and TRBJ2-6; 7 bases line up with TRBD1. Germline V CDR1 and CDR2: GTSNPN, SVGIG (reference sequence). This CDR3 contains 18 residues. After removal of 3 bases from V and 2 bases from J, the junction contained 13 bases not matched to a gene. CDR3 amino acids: CAWRPTGQAGPGANVLTF. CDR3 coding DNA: TGTGCCTGGAGGCCAACCGGACAGGCCGGACCTGGGGCCAACGTCCTGACTTTC.

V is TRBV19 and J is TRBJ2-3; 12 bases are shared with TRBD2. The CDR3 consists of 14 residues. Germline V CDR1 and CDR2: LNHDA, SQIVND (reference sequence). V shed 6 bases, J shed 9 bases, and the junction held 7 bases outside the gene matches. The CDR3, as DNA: TGTGCCAGTAGACTAGCGGGGGGCGTCCTAACGCAGTATTTT. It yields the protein CASRLAGGVLTQYF.

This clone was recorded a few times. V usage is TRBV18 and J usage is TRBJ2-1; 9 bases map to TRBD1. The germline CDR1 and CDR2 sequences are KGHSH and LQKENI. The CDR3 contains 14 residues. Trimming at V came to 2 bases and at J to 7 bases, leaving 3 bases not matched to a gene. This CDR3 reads CASSPKGTGNEQFF. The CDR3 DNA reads TGTGCCAGCTCACCAAAGGGGACAGGGAATGAGCAGTTCTTC.

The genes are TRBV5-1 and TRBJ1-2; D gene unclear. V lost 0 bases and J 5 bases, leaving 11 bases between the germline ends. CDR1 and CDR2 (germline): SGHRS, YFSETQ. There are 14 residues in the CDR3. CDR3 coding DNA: TGCGCCAGCAGCTTGGAAGGATCCGGGTATGGCTACACCTTC. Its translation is CASSLEGSGYGYTF.

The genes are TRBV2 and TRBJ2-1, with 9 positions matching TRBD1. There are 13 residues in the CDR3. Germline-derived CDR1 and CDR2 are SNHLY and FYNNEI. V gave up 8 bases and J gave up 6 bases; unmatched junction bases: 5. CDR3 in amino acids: CASRDRVFNEQFF. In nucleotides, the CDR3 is TGTGCCAGCCGGGACAGGGTTTTCAATGAGCAGTTCTTC.

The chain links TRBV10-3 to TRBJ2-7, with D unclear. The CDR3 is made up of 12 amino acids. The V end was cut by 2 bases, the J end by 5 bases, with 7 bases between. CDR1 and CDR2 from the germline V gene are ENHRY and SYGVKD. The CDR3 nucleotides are TGTGCCATCAGTGAGGACCTCCACGAGCAGTACTTC. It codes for CAISEDLHEQYF.

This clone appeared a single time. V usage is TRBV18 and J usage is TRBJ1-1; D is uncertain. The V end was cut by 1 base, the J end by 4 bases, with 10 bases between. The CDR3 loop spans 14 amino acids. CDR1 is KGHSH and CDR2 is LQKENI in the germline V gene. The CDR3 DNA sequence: TGTGCCAGCTCACCACGTAGGGATGGCACTGAAGCTTTCTTT. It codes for CASSPRRDGTEAFF.

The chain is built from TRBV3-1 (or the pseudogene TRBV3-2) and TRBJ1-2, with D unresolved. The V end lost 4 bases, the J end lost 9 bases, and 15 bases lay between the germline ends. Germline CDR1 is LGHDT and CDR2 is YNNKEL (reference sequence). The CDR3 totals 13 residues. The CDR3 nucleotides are TGTGCCAGCAGCCTTGAAAACAAGCGGTGCTACACCTTC. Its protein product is CASSLENKRCYTF.

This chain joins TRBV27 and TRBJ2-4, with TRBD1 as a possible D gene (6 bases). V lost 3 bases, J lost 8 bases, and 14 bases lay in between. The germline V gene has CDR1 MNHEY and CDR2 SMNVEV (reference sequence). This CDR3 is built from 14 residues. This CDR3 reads CASSLGRDNYIQYF. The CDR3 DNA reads TGTGCCAGCAGTTTGGGCCGGGACAACTACATTCAGTACTTC.

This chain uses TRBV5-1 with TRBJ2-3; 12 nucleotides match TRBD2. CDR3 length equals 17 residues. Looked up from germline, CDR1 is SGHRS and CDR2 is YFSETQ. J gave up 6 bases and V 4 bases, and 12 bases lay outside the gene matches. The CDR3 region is CASSLRLAGAEADTQYF. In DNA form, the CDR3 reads TGCGCCAGCAGCCTAAGACTAGCGGGGGCCGAGGCGGATACGCAGTATTTT.

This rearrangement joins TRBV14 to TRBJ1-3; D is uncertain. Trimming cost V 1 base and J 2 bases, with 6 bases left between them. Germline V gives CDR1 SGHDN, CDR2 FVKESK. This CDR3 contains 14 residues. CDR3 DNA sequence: TGTGCCAGCAGCCAAGGGTTGACTGGAAACACCATATATTTT. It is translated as CASSQGLTGNTIYF.

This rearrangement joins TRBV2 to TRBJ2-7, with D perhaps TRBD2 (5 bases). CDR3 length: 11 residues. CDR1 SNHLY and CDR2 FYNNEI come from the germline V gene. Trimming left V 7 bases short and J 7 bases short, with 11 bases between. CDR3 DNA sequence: TGTGCCAGCATGGTTTGGGAGGAGCAGTACTTC. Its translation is CASMVWEEQYF. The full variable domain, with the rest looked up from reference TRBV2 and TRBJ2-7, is EPEVTQTPSHQVTQMGQEVILRCVPISNHLYFYWYRQILGQKVEFLVSFYNNEISEKSEIFDDQFSVERPDGSNFTLKIRSTKLEDSAMYFCASMVWEEQYFGPGTRLTVT.